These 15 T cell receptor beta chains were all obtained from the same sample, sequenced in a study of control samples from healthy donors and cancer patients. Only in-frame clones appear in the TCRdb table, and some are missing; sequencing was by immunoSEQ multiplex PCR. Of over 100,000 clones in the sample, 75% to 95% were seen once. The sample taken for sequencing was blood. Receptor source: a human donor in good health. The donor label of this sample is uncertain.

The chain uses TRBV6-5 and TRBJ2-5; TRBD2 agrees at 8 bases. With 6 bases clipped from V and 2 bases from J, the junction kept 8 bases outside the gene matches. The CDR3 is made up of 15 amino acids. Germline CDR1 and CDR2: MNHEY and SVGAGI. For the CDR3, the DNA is TGTGCCAGCAGCTCCCGCAGCGGGGGACAAGAGACCCAGTACTTC. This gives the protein CASSSRSGGQETQYF.

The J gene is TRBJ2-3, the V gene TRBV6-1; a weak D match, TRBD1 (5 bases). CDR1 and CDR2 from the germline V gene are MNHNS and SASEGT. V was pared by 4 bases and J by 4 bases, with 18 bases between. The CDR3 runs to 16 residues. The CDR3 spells CASSGNLGQGSDTQYF. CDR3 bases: TGTGCCAGCAGTGGGAACTTGGGCCAGGGTTCAGATACGCAGTATTTT.

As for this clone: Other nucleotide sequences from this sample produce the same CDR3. This CDR3 is CASSLGTGSYEQYF. For the CDR3, the DNA is TGTGCCAGCAGCCTAGGGACAGGCTCCTACGAGCAGTACTTC. The chain is built from TRBV7-8 and TRBJ2-7, with 8 positions matching TRBD1. The CDR3 sequence is 14 residues long. Germline V gives CDR1 SGHVS, CDR2 FQNEAQ. V trimming: 5 bases; J trimming: 0 bases; junction bases outside the gene matches: 3. The variable domain in full, completed from reference TRBV7-8 and TRBJ2-7, reads GAGVSQSPRYKVAKRGQDVALRCDPISGHVSLFWYQQALGQGPEFLTYFQNEAQLDKSGLPSDRFFAERPEGSVSTLKIQRTQQEDSAVYLCASSLGTGSYEQYFGPGTRLTVT.

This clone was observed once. Here the CDR3 reads CASSSKGAGELFF. CDR3 DNA sequence: TGCGCCAGCAGTTCAAAGGGGGCCGGGGAGCTGTTTTTT. V and J are TRBV5-1 and TRBJ2-2; D is possibly TRBD1 (6 bases). Germline V gene data show CDR1 as SGHRS and CDR2 as YFSETQ. Trimming took off 5 bases at V and 6 bases at J, with 11 bases between the two ends. This CDR3 has 13 amino acids.

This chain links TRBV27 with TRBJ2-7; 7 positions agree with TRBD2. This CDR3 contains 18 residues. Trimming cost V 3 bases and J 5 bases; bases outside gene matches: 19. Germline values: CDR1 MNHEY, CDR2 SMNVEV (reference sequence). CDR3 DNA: TGTGCCAGCAGTTTCCAATCCCGCTGGGGGGGAGCCATCGACGAGCAGTACTTC. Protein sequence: CASSFQSRWGGAIDEQYF.

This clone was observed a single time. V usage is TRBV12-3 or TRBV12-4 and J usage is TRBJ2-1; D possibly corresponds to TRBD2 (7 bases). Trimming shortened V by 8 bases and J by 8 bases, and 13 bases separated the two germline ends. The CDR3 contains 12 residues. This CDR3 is CASRWEGDEQFF. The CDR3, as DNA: TGTGCCAGCCGCTGGGAGGGGGATGAGCAGTTCTTC.

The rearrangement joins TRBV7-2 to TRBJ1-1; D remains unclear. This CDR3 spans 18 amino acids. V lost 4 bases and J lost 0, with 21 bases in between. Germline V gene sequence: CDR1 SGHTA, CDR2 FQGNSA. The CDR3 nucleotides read TGTGCCAGCAGCTGGTCGACACCCGTAGTCCCCATGAACACTGAAGCTTTCTTT. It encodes CASSWSTPVVPMNTEAFF.

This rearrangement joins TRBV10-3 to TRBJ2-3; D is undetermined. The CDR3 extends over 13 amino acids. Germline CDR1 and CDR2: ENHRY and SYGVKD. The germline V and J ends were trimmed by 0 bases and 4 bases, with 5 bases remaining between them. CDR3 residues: CAISESMSDTQYF. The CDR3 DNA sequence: TGTGCCATCAGTGAGTCCATGTCAGATACGCAGTATTTT.

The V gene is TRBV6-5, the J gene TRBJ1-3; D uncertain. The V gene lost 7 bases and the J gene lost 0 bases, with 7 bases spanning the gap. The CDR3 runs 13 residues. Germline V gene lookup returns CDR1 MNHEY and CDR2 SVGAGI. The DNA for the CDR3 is TGTGCCAGCAACCCAAGCTCTGGAAACACCATATATTTT. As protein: CASNPSSGNTIYF.

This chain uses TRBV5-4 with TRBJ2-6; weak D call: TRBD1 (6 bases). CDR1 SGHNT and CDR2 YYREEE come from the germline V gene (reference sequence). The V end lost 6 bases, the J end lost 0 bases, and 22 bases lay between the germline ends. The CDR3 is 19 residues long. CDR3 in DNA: TGTGCCAGCACCAGGGGAACCGGGACCGTAGTCTCTGGGGCCAACGTCCTGACTTTC. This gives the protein CASTRGTGTVVSGANVLTF.

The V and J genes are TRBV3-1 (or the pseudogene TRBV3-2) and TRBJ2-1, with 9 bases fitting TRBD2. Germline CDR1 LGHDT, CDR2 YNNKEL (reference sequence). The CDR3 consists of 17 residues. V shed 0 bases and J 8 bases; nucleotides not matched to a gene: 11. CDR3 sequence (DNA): TGTGCCAGCAGCCAAGAGGTGGGCGGGGGGGACTTGTATGAGCAGTTCTTC. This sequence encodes CASSQEVGGGDLYEQFF.

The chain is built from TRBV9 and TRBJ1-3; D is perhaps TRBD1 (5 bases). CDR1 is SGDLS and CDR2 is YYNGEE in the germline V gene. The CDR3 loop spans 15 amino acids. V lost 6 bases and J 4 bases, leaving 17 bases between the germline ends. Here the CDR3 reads CASTREGTGGNTIYF. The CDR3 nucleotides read TGTGCCAGCACGAGGGAAGGGACGGGAGGAAACACCATATATTTT.

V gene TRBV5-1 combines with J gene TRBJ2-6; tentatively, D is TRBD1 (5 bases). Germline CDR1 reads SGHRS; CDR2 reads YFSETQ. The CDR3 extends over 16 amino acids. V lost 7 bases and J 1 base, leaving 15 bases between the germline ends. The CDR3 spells CASSSGFLSGANVLTF. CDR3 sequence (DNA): TGCGCCAGCTCCTCAGGGTTCTTGTCTGGGGCCAACGTCCTGACTTTC.

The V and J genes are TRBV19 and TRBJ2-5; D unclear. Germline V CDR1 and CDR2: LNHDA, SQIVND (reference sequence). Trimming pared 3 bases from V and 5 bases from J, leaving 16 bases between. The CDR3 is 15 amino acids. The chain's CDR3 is CASSMGRVLGETQYF. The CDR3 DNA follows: TGTGCCAGTAGTATGGGTAGGGTTCTCGGGGAGACCCAGTACTTC.

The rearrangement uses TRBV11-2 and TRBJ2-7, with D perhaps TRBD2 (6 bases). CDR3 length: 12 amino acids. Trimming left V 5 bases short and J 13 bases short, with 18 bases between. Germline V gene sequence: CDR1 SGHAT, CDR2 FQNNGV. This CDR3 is CASSPLETSVYV. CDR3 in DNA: TGTGCCAGCAGCCCGCTGGAGACTAGTGTCTACGTC.